This is a list of T cell receptor beta chains from one sample in a study of T cell repertoires in cytomegalovirus infection. TCRdb itself ran the reads through MiXCR, one entry per CDR3 protein. The data show about 530,000 distinct CDR3 sequences, less than 30% seen once. The sample comprised PBMCs. Receptors originate from a human donor in good health (CMV status not recorded). Some clones in this sample may be carry-over from other donors' samples. Both conserved end residues are part of each CDR3. The D gene is left open where the match is weak. Rows give clone size only sometimes, using once, few, many, or a class for an expanded clone.

clone size	V gene	D gene	J gene	CDR3 DNA	CDR3 protein
many	TRBV7-2	TRBD2	TRBJ2-5	TGTGCCAGCAGCCCCAGGACTAGCGGGAGGAGAGAGACCCAGTACTTC	CASSPRTSGRRETQYF
.	TRBV7-6	.	TRBJ2-2	TGTGCCAGCAGCTTAGCTTCCGCGAGGGGTTCCGGGGAGCTGTTTTTT	CASSLASARGSGELFF
few	TRBV6-5	TRBD2	TRBJ2-2	TGTGCCAGCAGTTACTCGGGACTAGCGGGAGTCCCCACCGGGGAGCTGTTTTTT	CASSYSGLAGVPTGELFF
many	TRBV7-2	.	TRBJ2-3	TGTGCCAGCAGCGAATCCCTGAACACAGATACGCAGTATTTT	CASSESLNTDTQYF
many	TRBV7-2	TRBD1	TRBJ2-5	TGTGCCAGCAGCTCCAACAGGGGAGAGACCCAGTACTTC	CASSSNRGETQYF
many	TRBV12-3/TRBV12-4	.	TRBJ1-6	TGTGCCAGCAGTTCAGTTGGGTCACCCCTCCACTTT	CASSSVGSPLHF
few	TRBV11-2	.	TRBJ2-3	TGTGCCAGCAGCTTATCCCGGGAAGGGGGAAGCACAGATACGCAGTATTTT	CASSLSREGGSTDTQYF
.	TRBV7-6	TRBD2	TRBJ2-3	TGTGCCAGCAGCTCGACTAGCGGGGGGCGGGATACGCAGTATTTT	CASSSTSGGRDTQYF
few	TRBV7-9	.	TRBJ1-1	TGTGCCAGCAGCTTAGCGTCAGGAGCGAACACTGAAGCTTTCTTT	CASSLASGANTEAFF
many	TRBV7-9	.	TRBJ1-2	TGTGCCAGCAGCCCTGGACTTTCCCTCGGAGGCTACACCTTC	CASSPGLSLGGYTF
.	TRBV10-3	.	TRBJ2-3	TGTGCCATCACCTCGCCCAACACGGGCACAGATACGCAGTATTTT	CAITSPNTGTDTQYF
few	TRBV7-8	TRBD2	TRBJ2-5	TGTGCCAGCAGCCCCACACGTCGGGGGGGTGGGGAGACCCAGTACTTC	CASSPTRRGGGETQYF
few	TRBV5-3	.	TRBJ2-1	TGTGCCAGAAGCTTAATACCGGGCCCAAATCTCCGGTACAATGAGCAGTTCTTC	CARSLIPGPNLRYNEQFF
once	TRBV5-1	TRBD2	TRBJ2-2	TGCGCCAGCAGCCCCGGACTAGCGCCGGGCACCGGGGAGCTGTTTTTT	CASSPGLAPGTGELFF
.	TRBV29-1	TRBD1	TRBJ1-5	TGCAGCGTTGGACAGGGAAGCAATCAGCCCCAGCATTTT	CSVGQGSNQPQHF
many	TRBV7-2	.	TRBJ1-2	TGTGCCAGCAGCTTAGCCGCGACTGCACTCAATGGCTACACCTTC	CASSLAATALNGYTF
.	TRBV20-1	.	TRBJ2-5	TGCAGCGAGGGGGGGAACGCCGGCCAAGAGACCCAGTACTTC	CSEGGNAGQETQYF
.	TRBV29-1	.	TRBJ2-5	TGCAGCGTTGAATTTGGATTGGAGACCCAGTACTTC	CSVEFGLETQYF
few	TRBV5-1	.	TRBJ1-1	TGCGCCAGCAGCTTGGGGCAGGTCTTAACCAACACTGAAGCTTTCTTT	CASSLGQVLTNTEAFF